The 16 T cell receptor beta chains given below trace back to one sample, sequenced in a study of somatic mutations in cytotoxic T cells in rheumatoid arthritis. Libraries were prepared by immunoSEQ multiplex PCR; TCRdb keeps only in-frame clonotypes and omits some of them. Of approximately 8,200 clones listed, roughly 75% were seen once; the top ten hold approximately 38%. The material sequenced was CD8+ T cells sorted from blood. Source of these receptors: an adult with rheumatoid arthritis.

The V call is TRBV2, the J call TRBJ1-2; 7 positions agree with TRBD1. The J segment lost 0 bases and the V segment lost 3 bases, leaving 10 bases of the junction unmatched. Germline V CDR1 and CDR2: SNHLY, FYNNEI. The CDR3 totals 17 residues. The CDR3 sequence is CASSDGTDSIANYGYTF. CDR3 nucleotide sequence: TGTGCCAGCAGTGACGGGACAGACTCTATAGCTAACTATGGCTACACCTTC. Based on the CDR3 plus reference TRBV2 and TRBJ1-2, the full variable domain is EPEVTQTPSHQVTQMGQEVILRCVPISNHLYFYWYRQILGQKVEFLVSFYNNEISEKSEIFDDQFSVERPDGSNFTLKIRSTKLEDSAMYFCASSDGTDSIANYGYTFGSGTRLTVV.

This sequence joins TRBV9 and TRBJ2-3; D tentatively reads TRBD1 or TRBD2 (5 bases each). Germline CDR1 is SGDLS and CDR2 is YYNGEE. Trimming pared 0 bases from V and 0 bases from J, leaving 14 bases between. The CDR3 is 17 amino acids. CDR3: CASSVDPGPLSTDTQYF. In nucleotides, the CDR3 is TGTGCCAGCAGCGTAGATCCGGGGCCCCTTAGCACAGATACGCAGTATTTT.

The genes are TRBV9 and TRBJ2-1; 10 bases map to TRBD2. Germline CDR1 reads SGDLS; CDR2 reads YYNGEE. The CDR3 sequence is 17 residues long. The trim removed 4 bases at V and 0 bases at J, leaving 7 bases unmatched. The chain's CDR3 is CASSTPPSGSSYNEQFF. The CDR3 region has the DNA TGTGCCAGCAGCACACCCCCTAGCGGGAGCTCCTACAATGAGCAGTTCTTC.

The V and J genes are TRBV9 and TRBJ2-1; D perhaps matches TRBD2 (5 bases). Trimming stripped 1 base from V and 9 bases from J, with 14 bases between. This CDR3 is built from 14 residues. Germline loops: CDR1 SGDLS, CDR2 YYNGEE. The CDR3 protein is CASSVSLADSEQFF. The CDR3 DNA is TGTGCCAGCAGCGTAAGTCTAGCTGATAGTGAGCAGTTCTTC.

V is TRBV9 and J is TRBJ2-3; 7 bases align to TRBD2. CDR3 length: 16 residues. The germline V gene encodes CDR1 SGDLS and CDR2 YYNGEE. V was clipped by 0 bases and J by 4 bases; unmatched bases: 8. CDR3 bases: TGTGCCAGCAGCGTAGGGGCGGGGGAGATCCCAGATACGCAGTATTTT. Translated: CASSVGAGEIPDTQYF.

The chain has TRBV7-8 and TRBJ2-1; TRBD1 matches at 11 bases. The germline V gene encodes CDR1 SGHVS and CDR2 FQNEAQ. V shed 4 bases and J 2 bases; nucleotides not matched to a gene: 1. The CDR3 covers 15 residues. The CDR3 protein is CASSSGQGAYNEQFF. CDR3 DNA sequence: TGTGCCAGCAGCTCGGGACAGGGGGCCTACAATGAGCAGTTCTTC. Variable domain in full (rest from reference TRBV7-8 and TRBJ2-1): GAGVSQSPRYKVAKRGQDVALRCDPISGHVSLFWYQQALGQGPEFLTYFQNEAQLDKSGLPSDRFFAERPEGSVSTLKIQRTQQEDSAVYLCASSSGQGAYNEQFFGPGTRLTVL.

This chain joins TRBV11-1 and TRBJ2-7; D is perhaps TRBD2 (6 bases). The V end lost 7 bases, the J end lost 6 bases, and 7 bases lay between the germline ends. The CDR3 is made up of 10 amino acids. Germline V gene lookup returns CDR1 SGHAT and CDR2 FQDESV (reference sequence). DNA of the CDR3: TGTGCCAGCATGGGGGGCGAGCAGTACTTC. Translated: CASMGGEQYF.

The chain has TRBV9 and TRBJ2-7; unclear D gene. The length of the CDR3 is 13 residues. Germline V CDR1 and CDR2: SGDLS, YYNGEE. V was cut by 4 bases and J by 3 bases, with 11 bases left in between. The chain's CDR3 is CASSTGSDYEQYF. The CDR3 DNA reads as TGTGCCAGCAGCACCGGATCCGACTACGAGCAGTACTTC.

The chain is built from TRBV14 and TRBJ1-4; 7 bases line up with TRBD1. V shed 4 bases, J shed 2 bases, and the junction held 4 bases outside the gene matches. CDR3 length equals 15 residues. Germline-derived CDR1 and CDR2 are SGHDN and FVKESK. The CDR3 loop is CASSPTGATNEKLFF. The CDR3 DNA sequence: TGTGCCAGCAGCCCCACAGGGGCGACTAATGAAAAACTGTTTTTT.

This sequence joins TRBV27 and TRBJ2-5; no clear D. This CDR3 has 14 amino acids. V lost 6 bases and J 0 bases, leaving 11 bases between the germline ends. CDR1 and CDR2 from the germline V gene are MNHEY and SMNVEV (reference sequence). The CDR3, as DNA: TGTGCCAGCAGCCTTAGTGCGTACCAAGAGACCCAGTACTTC. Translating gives CASSLSAYQETQYF.

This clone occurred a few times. CDR3 region: CASSEGYNSPLHF. The CDR3 nucleotides read TGTGCCAGCAGTGAGGGTTATAATTCACCCCTCCACTTT. The chain couples TRBV6-1 to TRBJ1-6, with no clear D. CDR3 length: 13 amino acids. The germline V gene has CDR1 MNHNS and CDR2 SASEGT. V dropped 3 bases and J dropped 4 bases, with 4 bases sitting between them.

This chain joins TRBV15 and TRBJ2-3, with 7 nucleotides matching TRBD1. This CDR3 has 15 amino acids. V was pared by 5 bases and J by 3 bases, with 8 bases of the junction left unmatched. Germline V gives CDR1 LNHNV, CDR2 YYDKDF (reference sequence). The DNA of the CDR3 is TGTGCCACCAGCTTATCCGGGACAGCGACAGATACGCAGTATTTT. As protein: CATSLSGTATDTQYF. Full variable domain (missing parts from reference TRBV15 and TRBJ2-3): DAMVIQNPRYQVTQFGKPVTLSCSQTLNHNVMYWYQQKSSQAPKLLFHYYDKDFNNEADTPDNFQSRRPNTSFCFLDIRSPGLGDTAMYLCATSLSGTATDTQYFGPGTRLTVL.

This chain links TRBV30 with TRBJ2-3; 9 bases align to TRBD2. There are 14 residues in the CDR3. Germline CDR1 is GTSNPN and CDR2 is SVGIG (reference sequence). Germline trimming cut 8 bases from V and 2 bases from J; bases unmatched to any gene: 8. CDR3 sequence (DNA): TGTGCCAGCCCCCTAGCGGGGTCCACAGATACGCAGTATTTT. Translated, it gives CASPLAGSTDTQYF.

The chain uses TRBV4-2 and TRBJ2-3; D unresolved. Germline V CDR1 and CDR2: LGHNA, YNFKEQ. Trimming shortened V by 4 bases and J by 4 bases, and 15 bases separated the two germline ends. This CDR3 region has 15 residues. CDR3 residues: CASSLKQEPADTQYF. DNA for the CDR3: TGTGCCAGCAGCCTTAAGCAGGAGCCGGCAGATACGCAGTATTTT.

Here the CDR3 DNA reads TGCGCCAGCAGCCAAGATTCTAGCGGGGTCAACGAGCAGTACTTC. Translation gives CASSQDSSGVNEQYF. V is TRBV4-3 and J is TRBJ2-5; TRBD2 matches at 9 bases. Judging by the DNA end, TRBJ2-7 fits better; the J call may be wrong. The CDR3 is made up of 15 amino acids. Germline CDR1 and CDR2: LGHNA and YSLEER.

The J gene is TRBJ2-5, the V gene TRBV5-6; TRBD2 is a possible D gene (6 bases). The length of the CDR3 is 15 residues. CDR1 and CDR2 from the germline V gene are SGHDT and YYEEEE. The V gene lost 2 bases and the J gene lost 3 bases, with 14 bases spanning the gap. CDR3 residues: CASSFWRAPKETQYF. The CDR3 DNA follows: TGTGCCAGCAGCTTTTGGAGGGCGCCTAAAGAGACCCAGTACTTC.